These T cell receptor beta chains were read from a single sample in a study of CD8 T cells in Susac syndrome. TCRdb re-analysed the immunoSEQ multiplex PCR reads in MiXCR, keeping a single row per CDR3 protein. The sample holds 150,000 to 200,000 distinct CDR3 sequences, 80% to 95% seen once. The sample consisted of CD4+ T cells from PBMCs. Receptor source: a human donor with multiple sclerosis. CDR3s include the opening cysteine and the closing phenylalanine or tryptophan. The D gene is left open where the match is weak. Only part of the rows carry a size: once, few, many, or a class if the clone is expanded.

TGCGCCAGCAGCCAAGATTTGCGGGGGACTGAAGCTTTCTTT,CASSQDLRGTEAFF,-,TRBJ1-1,14,-,TRBV4-3
TGCAGCGCCTTATTGGGAAATGAGCAGTTCTTC,CSALLGNEQFF,-,TRBJ2-1,11,-,TRBV29-1
TGTGCCAGCAGCTCCGGGACTAGCGGGAACATTCAGTACTTC,CASSSGTSGNIQYF,TRBD2,TRBJ2-4,14,-,TRBV7-2
TGTGCCAGCAGCTTAAGTAGGGATGAGCAGTTCTTC,CASSLSRDEQFF,-,TRBJ2-1,12,-,TRBV7-3
TGTGCCAGCATGTTTGACACTGAAGCTTTCTTT,CASMFDTEAFF,-,TRBJ1-1,11,-,TRBV5-6
TGTGCCAGCTCACCAGGGTCAGTTACGCAGTATTTT,CASSPGSVTQYF,-,TRBJ2-3,12,-,TRBV18
TGTGCCGGGCTGGGGGGAGGGATGAACACTGAAGCTTTCTTT,CAGLGGGMNTEAFF,-,TRBJ1-1,14,-,TRBV30
TGTGCCACGGCGGGGACTAGCGGGAGTGAGACCCAGTACTTC,CATAGTSGSETQYF,TRBD2,TRBJ2-5,14,-,TRBV10-3
TGTGCCAGCAGCTTAGATAGGTTGAGCACGCAGTTCTTC,CASSLDRLSTQFF,-,TRBJ2-1,13,-,TRBV11-2
TGTGCCAGCAGTGCAAGGGACAGCGGAAACACCATATATTTT,CASSARDSGNTIYF,TRBD1,TRBJ1-3,14,-,TRBV25-1
TGCAGTGCTAGTTGGCTAGCGGGGGGGATGGAGACCCAGTACTTC,CSASWLAGGMETQYF,TRBD2,TRBJ2-5,15,-,TRBV20-1
TGTGCCAGCAGCCGGACAGTTTATTCCCCCACTGGAAACACCATATATTTT,CASSRTVYSPTGNTIYF,-,TRBJ1-3,17,once,TRBV3-1
TGTGCCAGCAGCGCCCGGACTAGCGTCTACGAGCAGTACTTC,CASSARTSVYEQYF,TRBD2,TRBJ2-7,14,few,TRBV11-2
TGTGCCAGCAGTTTACAGGGGGCTCCTGGAAACACCATATATTTT,CASSLQGAPGNTIYF,TRBD1,TRBJ1-3,15,few,TRBV6-5
TGTGCCAGCAGCTTGGCCAGGGGGCGAGGTGGCTACACCTTC,CASSLARGRGGYTF,TRBD1,TRBJ1-2,14,-,TRBV5-4
TGCAGCGGATTAAGGGACAGGGCCGGGGAGCTGTTTTTT,CSGLRDRAGELFF,TRBD1,TRBJ2-2,13,once,TRBV29-1
TGTGCCAGCAGTTCGGCGGCAGGGAATGAGCAGTACTTC,CASSSAAGNEQYF,-,TRBJ2-7,13,-,TRBV2
TGTGCCAGTAGTATAGCTGTTAGCAATCAGCCCCAGCATTTT,CASSIAVSNQPQHF,-,TRBJ1-5,14,-,TRBV19
TGTGCCAGCAGTGCCCTAGCGGGAGGCCTTTACGAGCAGTACTTC,CASSALAGGLYEQYF,TRBD2,TRBJ2-7,15,-,TRBV6-2/TRBV6-3
TGTGCCAGCAGTGCCGGACAGGTTTTATCCACAGATACGCAGTATTTT,CASSAGQVLSTDTQYF,TRBD1,TRBJ2-3,16,-,TRBV6-2/TRBV6-3
TGTGCCAGCAGTTACTCCGGTGGTCGGGCCAGCAATCAGCCCCAGCATTTT,CASSYSGGRASNQPQHF,-,TRBJ1-5,17,-,TRBV6-2/TRBV6-3